The clone carrying this TCR beta chain occurred a few times. Its target is unknown. This specimen belongs to a study of liver allograft versus peripheral blood T cells. Overall study context: The study compared liver allograft T cell receptor repertoires against peripheral blood repertoires of liver transplant recipients. The study, taken as a whole, reports: T cell receptor repertoires inside liver allografts reportedly differed from those in peripheral blood.

TCRdb reprocessed the reads via MiXCR and lists one record per CDR3 protein. The sample includes several thousand distinct CDR3 sequences, roughly 17% of them seen just once. This sequence was found in a human patient who had a liver transplant. Some of these T cells may belong to the graft donor.

The CDR3, as DNA: TGTGCCAGCAGCAAATCCGGGACAGTAGTCACTGAAGCTTTCTTT. This encodes CASSKSGTVVTEAFF. The J gene is TRBJ1-1, the V gene TRBV9; TRBD1 matches 7 bases. The CDR3 sequence is 15 residues long. Germline V gene sequence: CDR1 SGDLS, CDR2 YYNGEE. V gave up 4 bases and J gave up 4 bases; unmatched junction bases: 10.